A single sample gave rise to the 24 T cell receptor beta chains below, sequenced in a study of blood T cell repertoires in COVID-19. Sequencing was performed with immunoSEQ multiplex PCR; in TCRdb, only in-frame clones are kept and a portion is missing. This sample has roughly 200,000 clones, with around 78% found just once. Sequenced sample: peripheral blood. All receptors come from a woman over 75 with active or convalescent COVID-19.

The chain carries TRBV24-1 and TRBJ2-1; D might be TRBD1 (5 bases). V lost 5 bases and J lost 0, with 16 bases in between. Germline V gives CDR1 KGHDR, CDR2 SFDVKD. The CDR3 is 17 amino acids. DNA of the CDR3: TGTGCCACCAGTGCCCCTTGGGGCAGTAGCTCCTACAATGAGCAGTTCTTC. Its protein product is CATSAPWGSSSYNEQFF.

Written as DNA, the CDR3 is TGTGCCAGCAGTGAAGGGAGGGGTTCTCGAGCTAACTATGGCTACACCTTC. Its translation: CASSEGRGSRANYGYTF. V usage is TRBV6-1 and J usage is TRBJ1-2; TRBD1 is a possible D gene (5 bases). The CDR3 spans 17 residues. Germline assignment: CDR1 MNHNS and CDR2 SASEGT. V was trimmed by 1 base and J by 0 bases, leaving 15 bases between them.

The chain employs TRBV20-1 and TRBJ2-1, with unresolved D. Trimming removed 1 base at V and 11 bases at J, with 9 bases between. Germline V CDR1 and CDR2: DFQATT, SNEGSKA (reference sequence). There are 11 residues in the CDR3. The CDR3: CSARVSLQQFF. In DNA form, the CDR3 reads TGCAGTGCTAGAGTTAGCCTACAGCAGTTCTTC.

The chain uses TRBV5-6 and TRBJ2-1; D ambiguous. Trimming removed 0 bases at V and 6 bases at J, with 7 bases between. CDR1 is SGHDT and CDR2 is YYEEEE in the germline V gene. The CDR3 is 13 amino acids. CDR3 DNA sequence: TGTGCCAGCAGCTTGGATAGGAGCAATGAGCAGTTCTTC. It translates to CASSLDRSNEQFF.

The chain carries TRBV7-9 and TRBJ2-3, with D perhaps TRBD2 (6 bases). V was cut by 7 bases and J by 6 bases, with 17 bases left in between. CDR1 and CDR2 from the germline V gene are SEHNR and FQNEAQ (reference sequence). This CDR3 is 14 amino acids long. This chain's CDR3 is CASTNGGVGDTQYF. Written as DNA, the CDR3 is TGTGCCAGCACAAACGGGGGTGTAGGGGATACGCAGTATTTT.

The rearrangement links TRBV21-1 to TRBJ2-7; the D call TRBD2 from the table was never checked on the DNA. TRBV21-1 is marked as a pseudogene. There are 17 residues in the CDR3. CDR3 residues: CASSRGLAGGTLYEQYF. The DNA of the CDR3 is TGTGCCAGCAGCAGGGGACTAGCGGGGGGAACACTCTACGAGCAGTACTTC.

This clone was observed a handful of times. The V and J genes are TRBV10-1 and TRBJ2-1, with no clear D. The CDR3 has 12 amino acids. Trimming cost V 4 bases and J 8 bases, with 9 bases left between them. Germline V gene data show CDR1 as WNHNN and CDR2 as SYGVQD (reference sequence). In DNA form, the CDR3 reads TGCGCCAGCAGTGGGGCCGGCGATGAGCAGTTCTTC. This encodes CASSGAGDEQFF.

As regards this clone: This sample includes further DNA sequences coding for the same CDR3. The CDR3 bases are TGTGCCAGCAGTTACGGGACAGGGGAGACCTACGAGCAGTACTTC. It encodes CASSYGTGETYEQYF. This rearrangement joins TRBV6-5 to TRBJ2-7; 10 nucleotides agree with TRBD1. Germline assignment: CDR1 MNHEY and CDR2 SVGAGI. V gave up 2 bases and J gave up 2 bases; unmatched junction bases: 3. The CDR3 sequence is 15 residues long.

V and J are TRBV12-3 or TRBV12-4 and TRBJ1-2; 10 bases align to TRBD1. The trim removed 3 bases at V and 13 bases at J, leaving 5 bases unmatched. The CDR3 spans 12 residues. In nucleotides, the CDR3 is TGTGCCAGCAGTTTTAGGGACAGGGGAACCACCTTC. Translated: CASSFRDRGTTF.

The chain couples TRBV19 to TRBJ2-1; TRBD2 matches at 11 bases. The CDR3 covers 17 residues. Unmatched junction bases numbered 9, after V lost 7 bases and J lost 1 base. The germline gives CDR1 LNHDA, CDR2 SQIVND (reference sequence). In DNA form, the CDR3 reads TGTGCCAGTATATCAGGGGCTAGCGGGGGGTCCTACAATGAGCAGTTCTTC. It translates to CASISGASGGSYNEQFF.

The chain couples TRBV28 to TRBJ2-5; tentative D call: TRBD2 (5 bases). V gave up 3 bases and J gave up 6 bases, with 14 bases separating them. CDR3 length: 14 residues. The germline V gene encodes CDR1 MDHEN and CDR2 SYDVKM. For the CDR3, the DNA is TGTGCCAGCAGTTTTCGGGGAGCCCTTAAGACCCAGTACTTC. Amino acids: CASSFRGALKTQYF.

The gene calls are TRBV29-1 and TRBJ1-3, with 9 bases matching TRBD1. The germline CDR1 and CDR2 sequences are SQVTM and ANQGSEA. This CDR3 comprises 14 residues. V was pared by 4 bases and J by 0 bases, with 1 base of the junction left unmatched. The CDR3 region has the DNA TGCAGCGTTGGGGGACAGGGCTCTGGAAACACCATATATTTT. Residues: CSVGGQGSGNTIYF.

The chain combines TRBV5-1 with TRBJ2-1; 8 bases align to TRBD1. Germline lookup yields CDR1 SGHRS and CDR2 YFSETQ. Trimming cost V 4 bases and J 2 bases; bases outside gene matches: 5. The CDR3 is 15 amino acids. CDR3 residues: CASSTGTGAYNEQFF. CDR3 coding DNA: TGCGCCAGCAGCACGGGGACAGGAGCCTACAATGAGCAGTTCTTC.

V gene TRBV4-1 combines with J gene TRBJ1-2; 7 bases map to TRBD1. Germline V gene data show CDR1 as MGHRA and CDR2 as YSYEKL. V gave up 0 bases and J gave up 4 bases; unmatched junction bases: 8. This CDR3 region has 16 residues. Written as DNA, the CDR3 is TGCGCCAGCAGCCAAGAGGCCTGGGGACAGCTCTATGGCTACACCTTC. Translated, it gives CASSQEAWGQLYGYTF.

This clone was seen a single time. The CDR3 spells CASHSDRGGYFTGELFF. The DNA of the CDR3 is TGTGCCAGTCACTCCGATCGGGGGGGCTATTTCACCGGGGAGCTGTTTTTT. This chain links TRBV19 with TRBJ2-2; 8 bases line up with TRBD2. Germline loops: CDR1 LNHDA, CDR2 SQIVND (reference sequence). The CDR3 consists of 17 residues. With V trimmed by 8 bases and J by 4 bases, 15 bases remained unmatched. The variable domain in full, completed from reference TRBV19 and TRBJ2-2, reads DGGITQSPKYLFRKEGQNVTLSCEQNLNHDAMYWYRQDPGQGLRLIYYSQIVNDFQKGDIAEGYSVSREKKESFPLTVTSAQKNPTAFYLCASHSDRGGYFTGELFFGEGSRLTVL.

This rearrangement joins TRBV28 to TRBJ1-4; 10 bases are a match to TRBD1. The CDR3 consists of 14 residues. V trimming: 5 bases; J trimming: 6 bases; junction bases outside the gene matches: 3. CDR1 and CDR2 (germline): MDHEN, SYDVKM. The CDR3 coding sequence is TGTGCCAGCAGTACCGGGACAGGGGATGAAAAACTGTTTTTT. Its translation is CASSTGTGDEKLFF.

The chain links TRBV12-3 or TRBV12-4 to TRBJ2-5, with 7 bases identical to TRBD2. The ends lost 3 bases at V and 7 bases at J; junction bases unmatched: 5. CDR3 length equals 13 residues. The CDR3 reads CASSFGLVATQYF. For the CDR3, the DNA is TGTGCCAGCAGTTTCGGACTAGTAGCGACCCAGTACTTC.

This chain joins TRBV10-3 and TRBJ1-4; tentative D call: TRBD1 (6 bases). Germline loops: CDR1 ENHRY, CDR2 SYGVKD. This CDR3 region has 15 residues. Deletions cut 4 bases from V and 6 bases from J, with 15 bases between. The CDR3 sequence is CAISGQQGRDEKLFF. The CDR3 nucleotides are TGTGCCATCAGTGGGCAACAGGGTCGGGATGAAAAACTGTTTTTT.

The chain has TRBV6-1 and TRBJ2-7; D may be TRBD2 (5 bases). Trimming left V 1 base short and J 5 bases short, with 12 bases between. This CDR3 is 14 amino acids long. CDR1 MNHNS and CDR2 SASEGT come from the germline V gene. CDR3 sequence (DNA): TGTGCCAGCAGTGAAGGGCGTGGGAGAGACGAGCAGTACTTC. It is translated as CASSEGRGRDEQYF.

This chain uses TRBV21-1 with TRBJ2-3; the table's D gene call, TRBD2, was not cross checked with the DNA. TRBV21-1 is designated a pseudogene. The length of the CDR3 is 17 residues. The CDR3 DNA is TGTGCCAGCAGCAAAGTGGAGGGGCGGGGGAGCGCAGATACGCAGTATTTT. It yields the protein CASSKVEGRGSADTQYF.

The chain carries TRBV5-1 and TRBJ2-7; maybe TRBD2 (5 bases). The V gene's germline CDR1 is SGHRS and CDR2 YFSETQ. This CDR3 has 13 amino acids. V was trimmed by 2 bases and J by 6 bases, leaving 12 bases between them. CDR3 residues: CASSFNEGAEQYF. The CDR3 nucleotides read TGCGCCAGCAGCTTTAACGAGGGCGCCGAGCAGTACTTC.

The V and J genes are TRBV4-1 and TRBJ1-2; D is perhaps TRBD1 (5 bases). V gave up 4 bases and J gave up 8 bases, with 17 bases separating them. Per germline, CDR1 MGHRA and CDR2 YSYEKL. This CDR3 is 14 amino acids long. The DNA of the CDR3 is TGCGCCAGCAGCCCGAGATGGGAGGGGCGGGGCTACACCTTC. The encoded protein is CASSPRWEGRGYTF.

The chain has TRBV30 and TRBJ2-3, with 9 bases aligning to TRBD2. CDR1 and CDR2 (germline): GTSNPN, SVGIG (reference sequence). CDR3 size: 13 residues. J lost 4 bases, V lost 5 bases, and 4 bases had no gene match. The CDR3 bases are TGTGCCTGGTCTAGCGGGGCTTCAGATACGCAGTATTTT. It encodes CAWSSGASDTQYF.

The chain joins TRBV4-1 to TRBJ1-5; a weak D match, TRBD1 (6 bases). The germline V and J ends were trimmed by 3 bases and 0 bases, with 9 bases remaining between them. Germline loops: CDR1 MGHRA, CDR2 YSYEKL. CDR3 length: 15 amino acids. The CDR3 DNA follows: TGCGCCAGCAGCCAGGTGACAGGTAGCAATCAGCCCCAGCATTTT. Amino acids: CASSQVTGSNQPQHF.